What follows describes a single TCR beta chain. Its antigen is unknown. Base qualities are not provided; no much larger clone lies one nucleotide away. Library creation used the immunoSEQ multiplex PCR assay. DNA from the cultured, isolated CD4+ T cells was subjected to TCR beta CDR3 sequencing. As for the original processing: Non-productive TCR sequences were removed, reads were trimmed to the CDR3 region, and CDR3s of at least 7 amino acids were retained. Antigen-specific clonotypes were identified with the MANAFEST web app by comparing expansion in peptide wells against reference cultures. To count as positive, a clone had to show expansion at FDR<0.05 compared with the reference and with all other wells, an odds ratio above 5, and a frequency above 0.1% in two replicate wells. Clonotypes significantly expanded in SARS-CoV-2 spike wells and in at least one common cold coronavirus spike condition were defined as cross-reactive. CDR3 similarity was assessed by Levenshtein distance with the stringdist R package, and unrooted trees were built with ape in R 3.6.1. The source is immuneACCESS, and TCRdb retained only in-frame sequences with V and J called. Part of the clones is not carried over; for the studies checked, unresolved V genes explain less than half of this, and the remainder is unexplained. Clone size and the V and J calls come from that table; the DNA yielded D and trimming. Across this sample there are 20,000 to 30,000 clones, with about 75% seen only once. The ten top clones hold roughly 6% of the sample.

This sample was included in a study of vaccination effects on CD4 cells after COVID-19 (dated by TCRdb to between 2021 and 2023). Study-wide context: Across the study, the median time from the second dose to post-vaccine sampling was 72 days (range 14 to 241). Altogether, 10 COVID-19 convalescent patients and 4 SARS-CoV-2-naive healthy vaccine recipients made up the full study. Cultures from other donors in the study were sequenced with the Oncomine TCR Beta short-read assay on an Illumina iSeq 100. SARS-CoV-2 spike-specific CD4+ TCR repertoires from before and after mRNA vaccination were compared in COVID-19 convalescent patients and in infection-naive vaccine recipients. What the research found in general, with its limitations: Marked clonal contraction was observed in both infection-induced and vaccine-induced clones at late post-vaccination timepoints, consistent with waning T cell responses. In healthy vaccine recipients, vaccine-induced clones were almost all SARS-CoV-2 mono-reactive, with only 1 of 255 cross-reactive with common cold coronaviruses. Limitations of the study were the small number of convalescent patients and the absence of early post-infection timepoints.

To identify antigen-specific CD4+ T cell clonotypes by their expansion, the ViraFEST assay first stimulated PBMC with viral peptide pools and then applied TCR sequencing. After more than nine days of culture, CD4+ T cells were isolated with the EasySep CD4+ T cell isolation kit. Participants received two doses of either the BNT162b2 or the mRNA-1273 mRNA SARS-CoV-2 vaccine. Negative nucleocapsid antibody results before and after vaccination confirmed that the healthy vaccine recipients had no prior SARS-CoV-2 infection. About 2 million PBMC per well were cultured in IMDM with roughly 5% human AB serum, 10 IU/ml IL-2 and gentamicin, plus 10 ug/ml peptides. Half of the culture medium was replaced with fresh IL-2-containing medium on days 3 and 7. Unless noted otherwise, every peptide stimulation condition was grown in triplicate wells. PBMC were separated from whole blood using Ficoll-Paque Plus gradient centrifugation and were then either cryopreserved at -140C or used fresh. Overlapping peptide pools spanned the spike proteins of SARS-CoV-2 and the common cold coronaviruses HCoV-NL63, HCoV-OC43 and HCoV-229E. The QIAamp micro DNA kit was used to extract genomic DNA from the cultured CD4+ T cells.

V is cut by 6 bases and J by 3 bases, and the space between the germline ends is 12 bases. CDR1 and CDR2 are drawn from the germline V gene: ENHRY, SYGVKD. The CDR3 contains 14 residues, cysteine and phenylalanine counted. The CDR3 DNA has 42 bases and is translated from base 1. The material sequenced was CD4+ T cells from PBMCs cultured with SARS-CoV-2 spike peptides, taken after COVID-19 vaccination. The cell subset or site label, read with the paper, signifies: SARS-CoV-2 spike overlapping peptide pool stimulation. The sequence derives from a human donor who received a COVID-19 vaccine. Some clones in this sample may be carry-over from other donors' samples. The chain employs TRBV10-3 and TRBJ2-1; the D gene remains uncertain. The nucleotides are TGTGCCATCAGCTTCCACGGCGGCTACAATGAGCAGTTCTTC. Its protein product is CAISFHGGYNEQFF.